This TCR beta chain was identified in a study of T cells after yellow fever vaccination (dated 2019 in TCRdb). Regarding the study in general: Libraries from fractions with low cell numbers were prepared with the SMART-Seq v4 Ultra Low Input RNA kit. To track T-cell clones before and after primary and booster YFV17D yellow fever vaccination, bulk TCR alpha and beta repertoires were sequenced longitudinally. Two healthy male donors, one aged 18 to 29 and one aged 30 to 40 years, made up the cohort. Blood was drawn at multiple timepoints before and after primary and secondary immunization, with bulk PBMC replicates and cell subsets isolated. Broad study findings and their caveats: The study included only two donors, which limits how far the findings can be generalized. Computational filtering was required because FACS-sorted repertoires could contain abundant contaminating clonotypes from the bulk population. A small share of clonotypes was detected in both CD4 and CD8 compartments, with the overlap likely arising from convergent recombination. Compared with the primary T-cell response, the secondary T-cell response was faster but weaker, reaching its peak on day 5 rather than on day 15. Most clones expanded after primary vaccination (almost 97% of CD4 and about 85% of CD8) were re-detected after the booster, suggesting that broad memory maintenance occurred.

The sequencing machine was an Illumina NovaSeq 6000. Synthesis of TCR cDNA relied on 5'RACE template switching, a step that introduced a universal primer site along with unique molecular identifiers. Priming for cDNA synthesis came from both the TCR alpha and TCR beta constant segments. Two PCR steps were used to amplify libraries, with sample barcodes and sequencing adapters being added in the second step. Sequencing of libraries was performed on Illumina HiSeq 2500 (2x100 bp) or NovaSeq (2x150 bp). Per the authors' processing: MIGEC handled demultiplexing of reads and collapsing into UMI consensus sequences, while MiXCR performed V(D)J alignment. Using edgeR on replicate PBMC samples, clonotypes were called vaccine-responding if FDR was below 0.01 and the log2 fold change was above 5 up to day 15. Bulk clonotypes were assigned CD4 or CD8 identity according to which sequenced CD4 or CD8 repertoire held them at higher abundance. The raw public reads went through TCRdb reprocessing: fastp at Q25, MiXCR clone calling, in-frame beta chains kept. Under each unique CDR3 protein, matching rows form one entry showing the most common genes and DNA. The V and J calls were not made by the authors but by TCRdb's processing. A total of about 340,000 distinct CDR3 sequences appear in this sample, about 4% of them only once. Approximately 25% of the sample goes to the ten largest clones.

The CDR3 holds 16 amino acids from the cysteine to the phenylalanine. The CDR3 DNA has 48 bases and is translated from base 1. Deletion took 1 base off V and 0 bases off J, with a span of 13 bases between the germline ends. CDR1 and CDR2 are read off the germline V gene as SGHRS and YFSETQ. Points on this clonotype: Its antigen is currently not known. Base quality data are lacking; no much larger clone is found one base away.

Taken with the paper, the label for treatment or condition translates to: live attenuated yellow fever vaccine strain. Two biological replicates of bulk PBMCs were collected at each blood-draw timepoint. PBMCs were isolated from peripheral blood using a standard Ficoll-Paque protocol. TriZol was used to extract RNA from bulk PBMCs, CD4 and CD8 fractions, and dextramer-positive and dextramer-negative fractions. This receptor was identified in a man aged 18 to 30 who received the YFV17D yellow fever vaccine. This sequence uses TRBV5-1 and TRBJ1-1, with TRBD1 perhaps the D gene, on 5 matching bases. The sequencing used PBMCs, collected 5 days after the yellow fever booster vaccination. CDR3 protein: CASSLQGTQVNTEAFF. The nucleotide sequence reads TGCGCCAGCAGCTTGCAGGGAACCCAGGTGAACACTGAAGCTTTCTTT.